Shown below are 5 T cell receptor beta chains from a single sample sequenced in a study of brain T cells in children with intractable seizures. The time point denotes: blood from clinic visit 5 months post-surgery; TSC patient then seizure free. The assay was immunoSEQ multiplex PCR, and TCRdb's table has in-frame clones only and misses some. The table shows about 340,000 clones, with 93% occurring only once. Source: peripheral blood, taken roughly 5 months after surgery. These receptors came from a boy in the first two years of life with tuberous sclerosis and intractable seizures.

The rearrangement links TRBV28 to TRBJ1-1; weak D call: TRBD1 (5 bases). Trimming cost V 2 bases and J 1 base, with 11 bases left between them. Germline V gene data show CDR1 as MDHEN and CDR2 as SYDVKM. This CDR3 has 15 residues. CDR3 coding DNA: TGTGCCAGCAGTTTAACCCCTACAGGGAACACTGAAGCTTTCTTT. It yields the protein CASSLTPTGNTEAFF.

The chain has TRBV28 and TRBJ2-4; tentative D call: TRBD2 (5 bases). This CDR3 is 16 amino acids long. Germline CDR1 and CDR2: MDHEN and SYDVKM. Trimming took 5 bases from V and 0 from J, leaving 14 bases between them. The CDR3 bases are TGTGCCAGCAGTCCACCTGCAGGACTAGCCAAAAACATTCAGTACTTC. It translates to CASSPPAGLAKNIQYF. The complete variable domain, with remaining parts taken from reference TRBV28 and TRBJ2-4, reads DVKVTQSSRYLVKRTGEKVFLECVQDMDHENMFWYRQDPGLGLRLIYFSYDVKMKEKGDIPEGYSVSREKKERFSLILESASTNQTSMYLCASSPPAGLAKNIQYFGAGTRLSVL.

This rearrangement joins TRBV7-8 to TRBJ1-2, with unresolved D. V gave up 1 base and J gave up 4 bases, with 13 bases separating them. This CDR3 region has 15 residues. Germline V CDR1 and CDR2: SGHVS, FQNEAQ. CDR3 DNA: TGTGCCAGCAGCTTAGTGGAGAAGAGAACCTATGGCTACACCTTC. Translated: CASSLVEKRTYGYTF. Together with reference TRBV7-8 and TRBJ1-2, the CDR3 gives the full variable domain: GAGVSQSPRYKVAKRGQDVALRCDPISGHVSLFWYQQALGQGPEFLTYFQNEAQLDKSGLPSDRFFAERPEGSVSTLKIQRTQQEDSAVYLCASSLVEKRTYGYTFGSGTRLTVV.

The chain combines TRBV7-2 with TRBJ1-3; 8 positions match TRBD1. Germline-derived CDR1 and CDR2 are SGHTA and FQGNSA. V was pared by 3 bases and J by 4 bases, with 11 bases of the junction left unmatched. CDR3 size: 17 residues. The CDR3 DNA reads TGTGCCAGCAGCTTGCGAACAGGGGGAATGGTGGGAAACACCATATATTTT. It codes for CASSLRTGGMVGNTIYF.

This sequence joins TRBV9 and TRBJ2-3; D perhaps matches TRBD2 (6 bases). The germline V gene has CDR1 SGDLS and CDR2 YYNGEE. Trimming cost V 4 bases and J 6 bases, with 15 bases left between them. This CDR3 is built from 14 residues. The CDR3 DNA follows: TGTGCCAGCAGCCGGGGGTTAGCGGCGGATACGCAGTATTTT. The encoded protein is CASSRGLAADTQYF. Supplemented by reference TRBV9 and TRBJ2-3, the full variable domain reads DSGVTQTPKHLITATGQRVTLRCSPRSGDLSVYWYQQSLDQGLQFLIQYYNGEERAKGNILERFSAQQFPDLHSELNLSSLELGDSALYFCASSRGLAADTQYFGPGTRLTVL.